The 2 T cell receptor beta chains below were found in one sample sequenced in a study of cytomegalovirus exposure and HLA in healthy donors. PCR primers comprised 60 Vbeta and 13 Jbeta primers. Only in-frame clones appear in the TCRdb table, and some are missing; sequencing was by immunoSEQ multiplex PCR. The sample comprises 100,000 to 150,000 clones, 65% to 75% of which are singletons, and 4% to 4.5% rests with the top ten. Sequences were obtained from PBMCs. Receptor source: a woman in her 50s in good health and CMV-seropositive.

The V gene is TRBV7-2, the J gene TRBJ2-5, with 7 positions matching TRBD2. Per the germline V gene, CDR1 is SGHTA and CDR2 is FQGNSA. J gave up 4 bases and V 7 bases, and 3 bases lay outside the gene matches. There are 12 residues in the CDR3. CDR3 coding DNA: TGTGCCAGCACCTCGGGAGGAGAGACCCAGTACTTC. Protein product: CASTSGGETQYF.

In DNA, the CDR3 is TGTGCCAGCAGCTTAGGCGTTAGCGGGGCCAAACCTACGGATGAGCAGTTCTTC. Protein: CASSLGVSGAKPTDEQFF. The V and J genes are TRBV11-2 and TRBJ2-1; 8 bases are a match to TRBD2. The CDR3 has 18 residues. V shed 1 base, J shed 8 bases, and the junction held 16 bases outside the gene matches. Germline CDR1 reads SGHAT; CDR2 reads FQNNGV.